A single sample is the source of the 14 T cell receptor beta chains below, sequenced in a study of T cell responses to AZD1222 COVID-19 vaccine. TCRdb keeps only in-frame clones here, not all; method: immunoSEQ multiplex PCR. Altogether 120,000 to 150,000 clones are present, approximately 91% being singletons, with the ten largest covering 1.9%. The material sequenced was peripheral blood, taken 28 days after the second AZD1222 dose. The receptors shown here come from an adult who received the AZD1222 COVID-19 vaccine.

The rearrangement uses TRBV3-1 (or the pseudogene TRBV3-2) and TRBJ2-7; 10 bases align to TRBD2. V trimming: 3 bases; J trimming: 0 bases; junction bases outside the gene matches: 14. The germline V gene encodes CDR1 LGHDT and CDR2 YNNKEL (reference sequence). This CDR3 comprises 19 residues. The CDR3 is CASSHYSGGSPPPSYEQYF. The CDR3 nucleotides are TGTGCCAGCAGCCATTATAGCGGGGGGTCCCCACCCCCCTCCTACGAGCAGTACTTC.

The genes are TRBV10-1 and TRBJ2-7; D is possibly TRBD1 (5 bases). CDR1 WNHNN and CDR2 SYGVQD come from the germline V gene (reference sequence). There are 12 residues in the CDR3. Trimming stripped 2 bases from V and 7 bases from J, with 9 bases between. CDR3 sequence (DNA): TGCGCCAGCAGTGAGGGGGCGCGAGAGCAGTACTTC. Translated: CASSEGAREQYF.

The chain couples TRBV5-6 to TRBJ2-3; 12 bases agree with TRBD2. V trimming: 1 base; J trimming: 3 bases; junction bases outside the gene matches: 6. CDR1 and CDR2 from the germline V gene are SGHDT and YYEEEE. CDR3 length: 17 residues. The CDR3 coding sequence is TGTGCCAGCAGCTTGATTCTAACTAGCGGGGGGACAGATACGCAGTATTTT. Translation: CASSLILTSGGTDTQYF.

This clone was picked up one time. The rearrangement joins TRBV5-1 to TRBJ1-5, with D unresolved. The CDR3 totals 13 residues. V shed 0 bases and J shed 4 bases, with 5 bases lying between them. The germline V gene has CDR1 SGHRS and CDR2 YFSETQ. CDR3 bases: TGCGCCAGCAGCTTGGCTTCTAATCAGCCCCAGCATTTT. This codes for CASSLASNQPQHF.

The chain links TRBV6-5 to TRBJ1-5; 7 positions match TRBD1. V gave up 4 bases and J gave up 3 bases; unmatched junction bases: 6. This CDR3 is 15 amino acids long. Germline V CDR1 and CDR2: MNHEY, SVGAGI. The CDR3 protein is CASSLQTGHNQPQHF. CDR3 nucleotide sequence: TGTGCCAGCAGTTTACAGACAGGGCACAATCAGCCCCAGCATTTT.

The count of this clone is one. The rearrangement uses TRBV19 and TRBJ2-3; 9 bases align to TRBD2. V shed 7 bases and J 6 bases; nucleotides not matched to a gene: 5. The germline CDR1 and CDR2 sequences are LNHDA and SQIVND (reference sequence). The CDR3 consists of 13 residues. The CDR3 sequence is CASMTSGLDTQYF. DNA of the CDR3: TGTGCCAGTATGACTAGCGGCCTTGATACGCAGTATTTT.

The genes are TRBV5-1 and TRBJ2-2; D uncertain. V was pared by 0 bases and J by 0 bases, with 9 bases between. The CDR3 spans 16 residues. Germline CDR1 reads SGHRS; CDR2 reads YFSETQ. For the CDR3, the DNA is TGCGCCAGCAGCTTGGCTCCCGGCTCGAACACCGGGGAGCTGTTTTTT. Translation gives CASSLAPGSNTGELFF.

This chain uses TRBV7-9 with TRBJ2-7; a weak D match, TRBD1 (5 bases). Looked up from germline, CDR1 is SEHNR and CDR2 is FQNEAQ (reference sequence). Trimming stripped 5 bases from V and 2 bases from J, with 13 bases between. The CDR3 spans 14 residues. The CDR3 nucleotides are TGTGCCAGCAGCCTTATAAGGGGCCCCTACGAGCAGTACTTC. Protein product: CASSLIRGPYEQYF.

This chain connects TRBV6-1 to TRBJ1-2; 10 bases are shared with TRBD1. The CDR3 is 14 amino acids. Trimming removed 1 base from V and 8 bases from J; junction bases left unmatched: 4. Germline CDR1 is MNHNS and CDR2 is SASEGT. CDR3 residues: CASSEGDRGLGYTF. The CDR3 DNA follows: TGTGCCAGCAGTGAAGGGGACAGGGGTCTCGGCTACACCTTC.

This chain joins TRBV4-1 and TRBJ1-2; D uncertain. The CDR3 has 18 residues. The germline gives CDR1 MGHRA, CDR2 YSYEKL. The V end lost 0 bases, the J end lost 2 bases, and 19 bases lay between the germline ends. Here the CDR3 DNA reads TGCGCCAGCAGCCAAGAAGTTAGGGTTCCGCACTCGAACTATGGCTACACCTTC. This encodes CASSQEVRVPHSNYGYTF.

This clone was observed once. Written as DNA, the CDR3 is TGTGCCAGCTCACCACTCCTTATTAGGGGAGAAGACTGGGAGACCCAGTACTTC. It codes for CASSPLLIRGEDWETQYF. The V call is TRBV18, the J call TRBJ2-5; either TRBD1 or TRBD2 may supply D (5 bases each). The CDR3 has 18 amino acids. With 1 base removed from V and 5 bases from J, the gap between germline ends came to 23 bases. The germline CDR1 and CDR2 sequences are KGHSH and LQKENI.

This rearrangement joins TRBV11-2 to TRBJ2-1; unclear D gene. Germline values: CDR1 SGHAT, CDR2 FQNNGV. V lost 0 bases, J lost 2 bases, and 11 bases lay in between. This CDR3 has 16 residues. The CDR3 protein is CASSLERIGAYNEQFF. CDR3 sequence (DNA): TGTGCCAGCAGCTTAGAAAGGATAGGAGCCTACAATGAGCAGTTCTTC.

The chain recombines TRBV7-9 with TRBJ1-1; D unresolved. The CDR3 extends over 14 amino acids. V gave up 2 bases and J gave up 0 bases, with 7 bases separating them. Germline CDR1 SEHNR, CDR2 FQNEAQ (reference sequence). The CDR3 here is CASSLKGVNTEAFF. The CDR3 DNA reads TGTGCCAGCAGCTTAAAGGGCGTGAACACTGAAGCTTTCTTT.

J is TRBJ2-7 and V is TRBV10-2; 12 bases match TRBD2. After removal of 4 bases from V and 9 bases from J, the junction contained 10 bases not matched to a gene. Looked up from germline, CDR1 is WSHSY and CDR2 is SAAADI. The CDR3 loop spans 15 amino acids. CDR3 sequence: CASSGPGLAGQGQYF. CDR3 in DNA: TGCGCCAGCAGTGGCCCCGGACTAGCGGGACAGGGGCAGTACTTC.